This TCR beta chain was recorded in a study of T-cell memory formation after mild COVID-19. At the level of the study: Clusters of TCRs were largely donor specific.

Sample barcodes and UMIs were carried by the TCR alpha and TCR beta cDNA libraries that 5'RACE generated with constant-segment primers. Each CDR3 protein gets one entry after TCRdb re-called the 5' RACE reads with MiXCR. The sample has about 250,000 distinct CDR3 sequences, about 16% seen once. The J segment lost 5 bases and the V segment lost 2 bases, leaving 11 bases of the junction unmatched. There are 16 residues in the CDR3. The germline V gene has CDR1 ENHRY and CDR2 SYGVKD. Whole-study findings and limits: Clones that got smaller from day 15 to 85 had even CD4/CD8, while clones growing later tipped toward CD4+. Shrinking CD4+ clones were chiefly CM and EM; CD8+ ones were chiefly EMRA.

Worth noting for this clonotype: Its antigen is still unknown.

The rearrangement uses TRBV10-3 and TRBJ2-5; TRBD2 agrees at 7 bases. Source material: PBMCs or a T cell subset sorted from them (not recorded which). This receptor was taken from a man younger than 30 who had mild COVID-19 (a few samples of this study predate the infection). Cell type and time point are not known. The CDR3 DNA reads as TGTGCCATCAGTGAGCCGAGGGTACTAGCGAAGGAGACCCAGTACTTC. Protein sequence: CAISEPRVLAKETQYF.